What follows is one T cell receptor (beta chain) and its context. The antigen remains unidentified. This table comes from immunoSEQ multiplex PCR, and its TCRdb copy is limited to in-frame clones, with some not included. This sample yields some 160,000 clones, of which over 85% are seen a single time; roughly 1.6% belongs to the top ten. These data originate in a study of T cell responses to AZD1222 COVID-19 vaccine. Study-level findings and limits: Clonal diversity may have been underestimated in mostly white British donors. Baseline seropositives among AZD1222 recipients totaled only six or seven. Regions 160-218 and 743-854 held dominance among vaccine-associated CD4 TCRs, which spanned spike.

The V end lost 4 bases, the J end lost 9 bases, and 18 bases lay between the germline ends. This CDR3 is built from 15 residues. The germline CDR1 and CDR2 sequences are SNHLY and FYNNEI. J is TRBJ2-2 and V is TRBV2; D is perhaps TRBD1 (5 bases). This clonotype originated in an adult in good health. The source was peripheral blood, collected on day 0 of AZD1222 vaccination. The CDR3 is CASSGGRQGGRELFF. Here the CDR3 DNA reads TGTGCCAGCAGTGGCGGTCGGCAGGGTGGTCGGGAGCTGTTTTTT.